One sample yielded the 20 T cell receptor beta chains listed below, sequenced in a study of beta chain features in type 1 diabetes. Isolated RNA was reverse transcribed in full, so expressed TCRB transcripts were sequenced. The protocol was immunoSEQ multiplex PCR, while the TCRdb copy is restricted to in-frame clones and leaves out a portion. This table holds about 320,000 clones, around 15% found once. Specimen: central memory CD4+ T cells from blood. The receptor set was obtained from a man aged 25-45 years in good health.

The table lists this clone with many counts. The rearrangement links TRBV5-1 to TRBJ2-3, with a possible D match to TRBD1 (5 bases). Trimming removed 4 bases from V and 8 bases from J, with 11 bases in between. CDR3 length equals 12 residues. Germline loops: CDR1 SGHRS, CDR2 YFSETQ. CDR3 DNA: TGCGCCAGCAGCGACCAGGGAAGTACGCAGTATTTT. It translates to CASSDQGSTQYF.

The chain joins TRBV11-3 to TRBJ2-5; a weak D match, TRBD2 (5 bases). This CDR3 is built from 14 residues. V lost 1 base and J 7 bases, leaving 13 bases between the germline ends. Looked up from germline, CDR1 is SGHNT and CDR2 is YENEEA. The CDR3 loop is CASSLGRSGPTQYF. The CDR3 nucleotides read TGTGCCAGCAGCTTAGGGAGGTCTGGCCCGACCCAGTACTTC.

This clone has at least ten counts. The rearrangement joins TRBV7-2 to TRBJ1-1, with unresolved D. This CDR3 region has 14 residues. Trimming pared 1 base from V and 13 bases from J, leaving 19 bases between. Germline V gene data show CDR1 as SGHTA and CDR2 as FQGNSA. This CDR3 is CASSLDLLSSDGFF. The CDR3 DNA is TGTGCCAGCAGCTTAGACCTGTTAAGTAGCGACGGTTTCTTT.

The chain joins TRBV5-1 to TRBJ2-5, with D unresolved. This CDR3 region has 14 residues. CDR1 and CDR2 from the germline V gene are SGHRS and YFSETQ. The ends were cut back, 0 bases at V and 4 bases at J, with 10 bases in the middle. CDR3 DNA sequence: TGCGCCAGCAGCTTGGCGGTCGGCATAGAGACCCAGTACTTC. Translated: CASSLAVGIETQYF. Full variable domain (remainder filled in from reference TRBV5-1 and TRBJ2-5): KAGVTQTPRYLIKTRGQQVTLSCSPISGHRSVSWYQQTPGQGLQFLFEYFSETQRNKGNFPGRFSGRQFSNSRSEMNVSTLELGDSALYLCASSLAVGIETQYFGPGTRLLVL.

This clone appeared a few times. The chain employs TRBV9 and TRBJ1-3; D unclear. V gave up 2 bases and J gave up 1 base, with 7 bases separating them. The germline CDR1 and CDR2 sequences are SGDLS and YYNGEE. The CDR3 totals 14 residues. CDR3 protein: CASSVEPSGNTIYF. The CDR3 coding sequence is TGTGCCAGCAGCGTTGAGCCGTCTGGAAACACCATATATTTT.

CDR3 bases: TGTGCCAGTAGTACTTCAGGGGGTTGGAGCACTGAAGCTTTCTTT. It is translated as CASSTSGGWSTEAFF. The V and J genes are TRBV19 and TRBJ1-1, with 7 positions matching TRBD1. With 4 bases clipped from V and 4 bases from J, the junction kept 9 bases outside the gene matches. From germline, CDR1 is LNHDA and CDR2 SQIVND (reference sequence). The CDR3 consists of 15 residues.

This clone came up a few times. The rearrangement links TRBV11-2 to TRBJ2-3; D is unresolved. V lost 6 bases to trimming and J lost 4 bases, with 14 bases between them. The CDR3 spans 14 residues. The germline V gene has CDR1 SGHAT and CDR2 FQNNGV. The CDR3 reads CASRVSYSADTQYF. CDR3 coding DNA: TGTGCCAGCAGGGTTAGTTATTCCGCAGATACGCAGTATTTT.

This clone was seen only a few times. The chain employs TRBV2 and TRBJ1-2; D is unclear. From germline, CDR1 is SNHLY and CDR2 FYNNEI. V shed 8 bases and J shed 0 bases, with 16 bases lying between them. This CDR3 is built from 15 residues. CDR3 region: CASGPMGGANYGYTF. The CDR3 nucleotides are TGTGCCAGCGGGCCGATGGGCGGAGCTAACTATGGCTACACCTTC.

To note about this clone: The sample carries other DNA sequences with the same CDR3. The CDR3 nucleotides are TGCGCCAGCAGCTTGGCAGGTACAGGGAACACTGAAGCTTTCTTT. Translated, it gives CASSLAGTGNTEAFF. The V and J genes are TRBV5-1 and TRBJ1-1, with D tentatively TRBD1 (5 bases). This CDR3 is 15 amino acids long. Germline loops: CDR1 SGHRS, CDR2 YFSETQ. The V gene lost 0 bases and the J gene lost 1 base, with 10 bases spanning the gap.

This clone occurred many times. This chain joins TRBV14 and TRBJ2-2, with D maybe TRBD2 (6 bases). There are 17 residues in the CDR3. V lost 5 bases and J lost 4, with 20 bases in between. The germline gives CDR1 SGHDN, CDR2 FVKESK. The CDR3 nucleotides read TGTGCCAGCAGCGGGGTAGCGGTCGACTCGATCACCGGGGAGCTGTTTTTT. This translates into CASSGVAVDSITGELFF.

This clone was counted at least ten times. The chain recombines TRBV11-2 with TRBJ1-3; no reliable D call. The germline V gene encodes CDR1 SGHAT and CDR2 FQNNGV. CDR3 size: 15 residues. V was clipped by 5 bases and J by 3 bases, with 14 bases between them. The CDR3 protein is CASSPSEGFGNTIYF. The CDR3 nucleotides read TGTGCCAGCAGCCCCTCGGAGGGCTTTGGAAACACCATATATTTT.

There are many counts of this clone. V gene TRBV2 combines with J gene TRBJ2-3; D is perhaps TRBD2 (5 bases). CDR1 SNHLY and CDR2 FYNNEI come from the germline V gene. The CDR3 length is 14 residues. The V end lost 7 bases, the J end lost 5 bases, and 16 bases lay between the germline ends. CDR3 sequence: CASTRRGSLDTQYF. Here the CDR3 DNA reads TGTGCCAGCACTAGACGGGGTAGTCTAGATACGCAGTATTTT.

This clone appeared a few times. V gene TRBV10-3 combines with J gene TRBJ2-3; perhaps TRBD2 as D (6 bases). CDR3 length: 13 residues. Trimming stripped 5 bases from V and 4 bases from J, with 10 bases between. The germline gives CDR1 ENHRY, CDR2 SYGVKD. The CDR3 DNA reads TGTGCCATCAGTATAACTAGCTCAGATACGCAGTATTTT. Protein: CAISITSSDTQYF.

V is TRBV9 and J is TRBJ2-1, with 8 bases lining up with TRBD2. Germline V gene sequence: CDR1 SGDLS, CDR2 YYNGEE. V lost 0 bases and J lost 4; bases outside the gene matches: 3. This CDR3 has 15 residues. The CDR3 coding sequence is TGTGCCAGCAGCGTAGTAGCGGGAATTTACAATGAGCAGTTCTTC. It yields the protein CASSVVAGIYNEQFF.

The rearrangement links TRBV5-1 to TRBJ2-7; the D gene is possibly TRBD1 (6 bases). Germline V gene lookup returns CDR1 SGHRS and CDR2 YFSETQ. The germline V and J ends were trimmed by 3 bases and 6 bases, with 19 bases remaining between them. The CDR3 totals 15 residues. The CDR3 DNA reads as TGCGCCAGCAGCTCCAGACAGGAGACTACCGTCGAGCAGTACGTC. Translated, it gives CASSSRQETTVEQYV.

V usage is TRBV29-1 and J usage is TRBJ2-7, with D perhaps being TRBD1 or TRBD2 (6 bases each). This CDR3 has 12 residues. The V gene's germline CDR1 is SQVTM and CDR2 ANQGSEA. V lost 3 bases and J lost 9, with 15 bases in between. CDR3 bases: TGCAGCGTTGATATAGAGGGGGGTGCGCAGTACGTC. Protein: CSVDIEGGAQYV.

This clone was recorded at least ten times. The genes are TRBV27 and TRBJ2-2; 9 bases line up with TRBD1. The CDR3 extends over 16 amino acids. Germline CDR1 reads MNHEY; CDR2 reads SMNVEV (reference sequence). V lost 3 bases to trimming and J lost 2 bases; unmatched junction nucleotides: 4. The CDR3 region is CASSFVGQGNTGELFF. CDR3 nucleotides: TGTGCCAGCAGTTTTGTGGGACAGGGTAACACCGGGGAGCTGTTTTTT.

The gene calls are TRBV5-1 and TRBJ2-5, with D uncertain. Trimming shortened V by 4 bases and J by 1 base, and 5 bases separated the two germline ends. In germline, CDR1 is SGHRS, CDR2 YFSETQ. This CDR3 is built from 12 residues. The CDR3 DNA reads as TGCGCCAGCAGCGAGATCCAAGAGACCCAGTACTTC. Translation: CASSEIQETQYF.

In DNA form, the CDR3 reads TGTGCCAGCAGTCTGGAAGATAGCGGGAGGGTGTACGAGCAGTACGTC. As protein: CASSLEDSGRVYEQYV. This chain uses TRBV6-6 with TRBJ2-7; 11 nucleotides match TRBD2. V was clipped by 5 bases and J by 4 bases; unmatched bases: 10. The germline CDR1 and CDR2 sequences are MNHNY and SVGAGI (reference sequence). The CDR3 totals 16 residues.

This clone was seen a handful of times. The V call is TRBV18, the J call TRBJ2-1; a possible D gene is TRBD1 (6 bases). The CDR3 is 14 amino acids. CDR1 KGHSH and CDR2 LQKENI come from the germline V gene. Trimming took off 1 base at V and 5 bases at J, with 9 bases between the two ends. The DNA for the CDR3 is TGTGCCAGCTCACCACAAAGGGGGAACAATGAGCAGTTCTTC. Translating it yields CASSPQRGNNEQFF.